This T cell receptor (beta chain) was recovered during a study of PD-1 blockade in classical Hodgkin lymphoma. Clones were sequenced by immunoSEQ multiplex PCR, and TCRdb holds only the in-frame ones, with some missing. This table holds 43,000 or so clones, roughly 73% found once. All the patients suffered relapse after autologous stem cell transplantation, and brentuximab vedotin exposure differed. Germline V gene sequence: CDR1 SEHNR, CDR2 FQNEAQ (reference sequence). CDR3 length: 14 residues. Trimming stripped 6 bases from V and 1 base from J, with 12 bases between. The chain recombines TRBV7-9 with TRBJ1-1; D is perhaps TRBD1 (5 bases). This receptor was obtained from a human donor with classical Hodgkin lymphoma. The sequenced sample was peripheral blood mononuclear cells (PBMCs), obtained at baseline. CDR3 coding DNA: TGTGCCAGCAGTCTGGCGGGGGGGAACACTGAAGCTTTCTTT. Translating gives CASSLAGGNTEAFF.